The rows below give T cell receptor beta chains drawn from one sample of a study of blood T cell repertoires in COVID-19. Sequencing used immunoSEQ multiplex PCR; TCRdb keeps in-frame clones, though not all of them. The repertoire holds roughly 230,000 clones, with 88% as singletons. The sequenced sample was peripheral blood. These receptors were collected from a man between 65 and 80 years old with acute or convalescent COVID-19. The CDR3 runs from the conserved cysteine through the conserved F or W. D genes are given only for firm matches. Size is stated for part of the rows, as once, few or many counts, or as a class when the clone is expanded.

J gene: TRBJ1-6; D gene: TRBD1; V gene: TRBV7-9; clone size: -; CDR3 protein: CASSLDGTGYNSPLHF; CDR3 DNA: TGTGCCAGCAGCTTAGATGGGACAGGTTATAATTCACCCCTCCACTTT
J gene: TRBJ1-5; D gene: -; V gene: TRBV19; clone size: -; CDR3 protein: CASSLAKVGNQPQHF; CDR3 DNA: TGTGCCAGTAGTTTAGCCAAAGTAGGCAATCAGCCCCAGCATTTT
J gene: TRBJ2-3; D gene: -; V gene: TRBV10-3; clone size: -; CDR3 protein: CAISESGPDTQYF; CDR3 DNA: TGTGCCATCAGTGAGTCGGGCCCAGATACGCAGTATTTT
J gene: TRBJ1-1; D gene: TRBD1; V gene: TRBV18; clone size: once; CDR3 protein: CASSYDGAGGFGAEAFF; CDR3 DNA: TGTGCCAGCTCATACGACGGGGCAGGGGGATTCGGAGCTGAAGCTTTCTTT
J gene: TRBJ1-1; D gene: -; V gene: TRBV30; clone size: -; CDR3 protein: CAWARVFTEAFF; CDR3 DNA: TGTGCCTGGGCCAGGGTTTTCACTGAAGCTTTCTTT
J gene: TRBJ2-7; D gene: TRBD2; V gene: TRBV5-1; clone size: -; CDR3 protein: CASSVGTTQPVGQYF; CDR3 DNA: TGCGCCAGCAGCGTCGGGACTACCCAACCTGTAGGGCAGTACTTC
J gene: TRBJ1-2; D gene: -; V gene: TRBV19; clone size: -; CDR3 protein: CASSILGPHYGYTF; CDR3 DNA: TGTGCCAGTAGTATTTTGGGGCCACACTATGGCTACACCTTC
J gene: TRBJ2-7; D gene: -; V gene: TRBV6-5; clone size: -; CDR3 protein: CASRDGWAYEQYF; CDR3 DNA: TGTGCCAGCAGAGATGGGTGGGCTTACGAGCAGTACTTC
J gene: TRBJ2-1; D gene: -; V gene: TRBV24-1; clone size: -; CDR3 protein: CATSDSQLASNEQFF; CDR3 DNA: TGTGCCACCAGTGATTCACAACTAGCTAGCAATGAGCAGTTCTTC
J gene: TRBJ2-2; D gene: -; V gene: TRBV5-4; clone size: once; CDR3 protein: CASSFQGRKIGELFF; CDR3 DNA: TGTGCCAGCAGCTTCCAGGGGCGTAAAATCGGGGAGCTGTTTTTT
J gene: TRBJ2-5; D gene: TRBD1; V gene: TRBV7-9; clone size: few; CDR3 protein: CASSPGDRGKKETQYF; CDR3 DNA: TGTGCCAGCAGCCCGGGGGACAGGGGCAAGAAAGAGACCCAGTACTTC
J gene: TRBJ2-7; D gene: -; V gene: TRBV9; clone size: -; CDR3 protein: CASGGTHRDEQYF; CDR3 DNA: TGTGCCAGCGGTGGAACACACAGGGACGAGCAGTACTTC
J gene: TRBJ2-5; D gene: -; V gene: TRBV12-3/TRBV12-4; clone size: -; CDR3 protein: CASSLSRGETQYF; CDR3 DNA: TGTGCCAGCAGTTTAAGTCGAGGAGAGACCCAGTACTTC
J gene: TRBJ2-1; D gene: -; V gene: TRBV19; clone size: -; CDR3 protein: CASTPGDPSSYNEQFF; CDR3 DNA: TGTGCCAGTACCCCGGGGGACCCGAGCTCCTACAATGAGCAGTTCTTC
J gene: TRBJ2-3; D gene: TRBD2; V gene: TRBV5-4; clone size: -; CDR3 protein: CASRVGLATDTQYF; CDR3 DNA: TGTGCCAGCAGGGTGGGACTAGCTACAGATACGCAGTATTTT
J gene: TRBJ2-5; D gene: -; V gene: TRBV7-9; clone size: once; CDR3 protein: CASSQDFTQYF; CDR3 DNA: TGTGCCAGCAGCCAGGACTTTACCCAGTACTTC
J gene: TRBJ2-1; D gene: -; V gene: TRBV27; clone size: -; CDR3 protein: CASRPTGHPSYNEQFF; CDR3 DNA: TGTGCCAGCAGACCGACGGGACACCCCTCCTACAATGAGCAGTTCTTC
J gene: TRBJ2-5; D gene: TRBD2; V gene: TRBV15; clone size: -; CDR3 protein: CATSSRLAGVETQYF; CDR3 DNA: TGTGCCACCAGCAGCAGACTAGCGGGAGTGGAGACCCAGTACTTC
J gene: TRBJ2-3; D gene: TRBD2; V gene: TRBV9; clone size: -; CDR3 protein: CASSVVSGGATDTQYF; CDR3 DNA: TGTGCCAGCAGCGTAGTATCGGGAGGGGCCACAGATACGCAGTATTTT
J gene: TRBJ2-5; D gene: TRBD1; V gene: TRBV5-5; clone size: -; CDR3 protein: CASSFDRGRPETQYF; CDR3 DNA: TGTGCCAGCAGCTTCGACAGGGGGAGGCCGGAGACCCAGTACTTC
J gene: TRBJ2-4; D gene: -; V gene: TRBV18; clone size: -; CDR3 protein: CASSPPNRPPQNIQYF; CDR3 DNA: TGTGCCAGCTCACCACCGAACAGACCACCCCAAAACATTCAGTACTTC
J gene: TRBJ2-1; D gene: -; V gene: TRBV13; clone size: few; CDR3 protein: CASRLDLSSYNEQFF; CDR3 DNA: TGTGCCAGCAGACTGGACTTAAGCTCCTACAATGAGCAGTTCTTC
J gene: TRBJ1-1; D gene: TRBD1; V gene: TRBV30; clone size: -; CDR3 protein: CAWSSGQGGTEAFF; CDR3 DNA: TGTGCCTGGAGTTCTGGACAGGGAGGGACTGAAGCTTTCTTT
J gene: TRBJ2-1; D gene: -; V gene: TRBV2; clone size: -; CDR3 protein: CASSVQTTNNEQFF; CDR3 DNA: TGTGCCAGCAGTGTGCAGACTACCAACAATGAGCAGTTCTTC
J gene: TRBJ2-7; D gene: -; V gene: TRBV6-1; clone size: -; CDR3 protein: CASSERGESYEQYF; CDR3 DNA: TGTGCCAGCAGTGAACGCGGGGAATCCTACGAGCAGTACTTC
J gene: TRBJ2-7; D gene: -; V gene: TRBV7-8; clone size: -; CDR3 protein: CASSLYDGDSYEQYF; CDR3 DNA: TGTGCCAGCAGCTTATATGATGGAGACTCCTACGAGCAGTACTTC
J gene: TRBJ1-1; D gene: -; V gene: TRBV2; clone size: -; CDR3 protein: CASRDTMNTEAFF; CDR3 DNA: TGTGCCAGCAGAGACACCATGAACACTGAAGCTTTCTTT
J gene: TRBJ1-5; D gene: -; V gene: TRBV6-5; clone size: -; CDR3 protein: CASRNGGNQPQHF; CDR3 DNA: TGTGCCAGCAGGAACGGGGGAAATCAGCCCCAGCATTTT
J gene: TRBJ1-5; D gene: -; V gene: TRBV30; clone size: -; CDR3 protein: CAWSVRENQPQHF; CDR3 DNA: TGTGCCTGGAGTGTACGCGAGAATCAGCCCCAGCATTTT
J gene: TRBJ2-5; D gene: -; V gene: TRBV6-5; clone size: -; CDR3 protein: CASTAAGETQYF; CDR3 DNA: TGTGCCAGCACGGCGGCTGGAGAGACCCAGTACTTC
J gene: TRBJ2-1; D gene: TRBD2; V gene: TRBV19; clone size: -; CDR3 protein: CASSWGLAGNNEQFF; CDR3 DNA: TGTGCCAGTAGCTGGGGACTAGCGGGAAACAATGAGCAGTTCTTC
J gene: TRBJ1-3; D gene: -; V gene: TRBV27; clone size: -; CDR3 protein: CASSLGRAGNTIYF; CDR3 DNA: TGTGCCAGCAGTTTAGGCAGGGCTGGAAACACCATATATTTT
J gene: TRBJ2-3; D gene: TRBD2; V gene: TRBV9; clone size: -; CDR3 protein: CASSPRGGSGTDTQYF; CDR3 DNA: TGTGCCAGCAGCCCACGAGGCGGGAGTGGGACAGATACGCAGTATTTT
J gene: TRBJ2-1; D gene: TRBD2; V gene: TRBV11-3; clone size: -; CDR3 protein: CASSPGLAGHEQFF; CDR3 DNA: TGTGCCAGCAGCCCCGGACTAGCGGGCCATGAGCAGTTCTTC
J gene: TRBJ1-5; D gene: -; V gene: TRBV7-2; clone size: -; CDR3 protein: CASSLSRSGYQPQHF; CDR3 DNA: TGTGCCAGCAGCTTATCCCGGAGTGGATATCAGCCCCAGCATTTT
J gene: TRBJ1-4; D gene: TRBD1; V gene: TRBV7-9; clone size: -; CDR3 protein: CASSLYDRGRNEKLFF; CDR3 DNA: TGTGCCAGCAGCTTATACGACAGGGGGAGGAATGAAAAACTGTTTTTT
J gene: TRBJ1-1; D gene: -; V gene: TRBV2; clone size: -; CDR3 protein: CASIRRQGYTEAFF; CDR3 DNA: TGTGCCAGCATTCGAAGGCAGGGCTACACTGAAGCTTTCTTT
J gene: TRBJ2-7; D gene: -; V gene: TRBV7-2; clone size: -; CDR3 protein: CASSFSELALTYEQYF; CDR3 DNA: TGTGCCAGCAGCTTTTCGGAACTGGCGTTGACTTACGAGCAGTACTTC
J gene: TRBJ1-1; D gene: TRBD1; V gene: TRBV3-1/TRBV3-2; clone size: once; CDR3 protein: CASSQGAGGTEAFF; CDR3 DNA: TGTGCCAGCAGCCAAGGGGCAGGGGGCACTGAAGCTTTCTTT
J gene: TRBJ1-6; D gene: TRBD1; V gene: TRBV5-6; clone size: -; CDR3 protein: CASSTRQGRTYNSPLHF; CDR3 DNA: TGTGCCAGCAGCACTAGACAGGGAAGAACCTATAATTCACCCCTCCACTTT
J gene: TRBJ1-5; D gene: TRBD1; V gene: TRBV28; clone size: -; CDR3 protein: CASSVTGQGDNQPQHF; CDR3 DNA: TGTGCCAGCAGTGTTACGGGACAGGGTGATAATCAGCCCCAGCATTTT
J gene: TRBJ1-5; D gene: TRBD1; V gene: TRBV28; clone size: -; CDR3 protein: CASNRQGRSNQPQHF; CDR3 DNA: TGTGCCAGCAATCGACAGGGGAGAAGCAATCAGCCCCAGCATTTT
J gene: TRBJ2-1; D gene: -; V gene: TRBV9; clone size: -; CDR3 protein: CASSVDISYNEQFF; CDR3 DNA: TGTGCCAGCAGCGTAGACATCTCCTACAATGAGCAGTTCTTC
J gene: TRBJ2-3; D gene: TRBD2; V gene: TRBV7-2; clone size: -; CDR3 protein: CASSFIAGGTDTQYF; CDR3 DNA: TGTGCCAGCAGCTTTATAGCGGGGGGCACAGATACGCAGTATTTT
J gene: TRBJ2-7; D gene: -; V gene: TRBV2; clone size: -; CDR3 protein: CASSESSARDYEQYF; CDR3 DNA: TGTGCCAGCAGTGAATCTTCTGCGCGAGATTACGAGCAGTACTTC